The text below deals with one T cell receptor (beta chain). One end of the junction does not line up with germline, which may come from a read error. Germline values: CDR1 SGHNT, CDR2 YENEEA. The CDR3 is made up of 15 amino acids. The data were taken from a study of tumor and adjacent non-tumor tissue in lung cancer. No cell sorting was done before RNA was extracted from the tissue. The library came from three nested PCR rounds adapted from ARM-PCR protocols. Via MiXCR, TCRdb re-called the multiplex PCR reads, giving one row per CDR3 protein. The repertoire holds around 200,000 distinct CDR3 sequences, with about two thirds as singletons.

Sequencing used lung tumor tissue. The clonotype comes from a man aged 60 to 75 with non-small cell lung cancer. The V call is TRBV11-3, the J call TRBJ1-4; the D is unclear. The CDR3 bases are TGTACCAGCAGTCCCGGTCCGGGGATAATCGAAAAATTGTTTTTT. This sequence encodes CTSSPGPGIIEKLFF.